Listed below are T cell receptor beta chains from one sample, sequenced in a study of stem cell transplantation in POMP-related autoinflammatory disease. Using immunoSEQ multiplex PCR, the repertoire was profiled, and TCRdb retains in-frame clones only, with some absent. This table holds 1,100 or so clones, about 71% found once. Sequencing input: CD8+ T cells from PBMCs. The source of these receptors is a human donor in good health. Both conserved end residues are part of each CDR3. The D gene is left open where the match is weak.

cdr3_aa: CATAPGRPYEQYF; d_call: NA; v_call: TRBV7-9
cdr3_aa: CASSLGTISYNEQFF; d_call: TRBD2; v_call: TRBV28
cdr3_aa: CASSPTAAGEQYF; d_call: NA; v_call: TRBV27
cdr3_aa: CASTQGGLFYGYTF; d_call: NA; v_call: TRBV6-5
cdr3_aa: CAISESAPSTDTQYF; d_call: NA; v_call: TRBV10-3
cdr3_aa: CASSLTGNTEAFF; d_call: NA; v_call: TRBV5-1
cdr3_aa: CAWDPGLGRETQYF; d_call: TRBD2; v_call: TRBV30
cdr3_aa: CASSDPTGGTGSYNEQFF; d_call: NA; v_call: TRBV2
cdr3_aa: CASSVANSGGATDTQYF; d_call: TRBD2; v_call: TRBV9
cdr3_aa: CASSQVTGGYEQYF; d_call: TRBD1; v_call: TRBV4-1
cdr3_aa: CASSYRTGENNEQFF; d_call: TRBD1; v_call: TRBV11-3
cdr3_aa: CASSEKNTGELFF; d_call: NA; v_call: TRBV6-4
cdr3_aa: CASSRSGVPFQETQYF; d_call: NA; v_call: TRBV28
cdr3_aa: CASSLWAGNEQFF; d_call: NA; v_call: TRBV27
cdr3_aa: CASSTYRGEGYNEQFF; d_call: TRBD1; v_call: TRBV11-2
cdr3_aa: CASSQDRFATGQFF; d_call: NA; v_call: TRBV4-2
cdr3_aa: CASSVVGLYNEQFF; d_call: NA; v_call: TRBV9
cdr3_aa: CASRLAGAPDTQYF; d_call: TRBD2; v_call: TRBV19
cdr3_aa: CASSVQGDDYGYTF; d_call: TRBD1; v_call: TRBV9
cdr3_aa: CASSQDRAEDTQYF; d_call: NA; v_call: TRBV4-3
cdr3_aa: CASSHAGSSYEQYF; d_call: NA; v_call: TRBV6-5
cdr3_aa: CARGASYNEQFF; d_call: NA; v_call: TRBV2
cdr3_aa: CASRLAGGNEQFF; d_call: TRBD2; v_call: TRBV5-1
cdr3_aa: CASNLIQGYEQYF; d_call: NA; v_call: TRBV5-6
cdr3_aa: CASSLNDVQYF; d_call: NA; v_call: TRBV7-4
cdr3_aa: CASSPGQSNEKLFF; d_call: NA; v_call: TRBV7-9
cdr3_aa: CASSFTQGSEQFF; d_call: NA; v_call: TRBV27
cdr3_aa: CASSVGRYNEQFF; d_call: NA; v_call: TRBV10-2
cdr3_aa: CASNPGTQLMNTEAFF; d_call: NA; v_call: TRBV5-5
cdr3_aa: CASSLSGELFF; d_call: NA; v_call: TRBV7-9
cdr3_aa: CAISTGLLAKNIQYF; d_call: NA; v_call: TRBV10-3
cdr3_aa: CASSWTSGLDEQFF; d_call: TRBD2; v_call: TRBV19
cdr3_aa: CASSDPPGTSGGYEQYF; d_call: TRBD2; v_call: TRBV6-1
cdr3_aa: CASNEGRGSYEQYF; d_call: NA; v_call: TRBV6-5
cdr3_aa: CASSEGLAGGADTQYF; d_call: TRBD2; v_call: TRBV6-4
cdr3_aa: CASSQGALGREQYF; d_call: TRBD2; v_call: TRBV4-1
cdr3_aa: CASSLDSGRGYEQYF; d_call: TRBD2; v_call: TRBV7-6
cdr3_aa: CASSGLAGGTGELFF; d_call: TRBD2; v_call: TRBV9
cdr3_aa: CARRGGPRGSYEQYF; d_call: NA; v_call: TRBV2
cdr3_aa: CASSVGGPYEQYF; d_call: NA; v_call: TRBV7-9
cdr3_aa: CASSLRPANQPQHF; d_call: NA; v_call: TRBV5-6
cdr3_aa: CASSSMDRPFTDTQYF; d_call: TRBD1; v_call: TRBV5-8
cdr3_aa: CASSPIWGQYF; d_call: NA; v_call: TRBV7-9
cdr3_aa: CASSDSPNTEAFF; d_call: NA; v_call: TRBV9
cdr3_aa: CASGGQETQYF; d_call: NA; v_call: TRBV7-9
cdr3_aa: CASSLSQNNEQFF; d_call: NA; v_call: TRBV27
cdr3_aa: CASRVTGTPSYEQYF; d_call: NA; v_call: TRBV6-5
cdr3_aa: CASSFSGVHNEQFF; d_call: NA; v_call: TRBV27